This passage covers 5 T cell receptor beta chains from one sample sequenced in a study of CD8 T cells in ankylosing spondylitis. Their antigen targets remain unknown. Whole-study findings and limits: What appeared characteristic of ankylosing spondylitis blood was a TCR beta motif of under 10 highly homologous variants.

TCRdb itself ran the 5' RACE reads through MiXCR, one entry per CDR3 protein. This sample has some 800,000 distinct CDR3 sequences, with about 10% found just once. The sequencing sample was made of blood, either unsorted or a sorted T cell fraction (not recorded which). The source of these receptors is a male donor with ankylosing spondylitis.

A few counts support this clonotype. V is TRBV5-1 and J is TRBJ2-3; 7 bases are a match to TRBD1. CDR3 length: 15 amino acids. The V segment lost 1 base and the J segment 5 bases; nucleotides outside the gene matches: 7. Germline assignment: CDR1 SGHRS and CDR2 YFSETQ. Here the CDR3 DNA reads TGCGCCAGCAGCTTGTTGTCTACAGGGGTAGATACGCAGTATTTT. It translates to CASSLLSTGVDTQYF.

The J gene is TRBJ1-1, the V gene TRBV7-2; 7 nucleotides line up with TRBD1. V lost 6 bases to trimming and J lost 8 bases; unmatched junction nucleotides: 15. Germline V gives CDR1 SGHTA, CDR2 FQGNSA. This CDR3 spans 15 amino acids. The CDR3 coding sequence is TGTGCCAGCAGTAATAATCCGGGACAGAGCAAGGAAGCTTTCTTT. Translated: CASSNNPGQSKEAFF. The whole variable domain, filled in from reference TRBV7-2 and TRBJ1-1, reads GAGVSQSPSNKVTEKGKDVELRCDPISGHTALYWYRQSLGQGLEFLIYFQGNSAPDKSGLPSDRFSAERTGGSVSTLTIQRTQQEDSAVYLCASSNNPGQSKEAFFGQGTRLTVV.

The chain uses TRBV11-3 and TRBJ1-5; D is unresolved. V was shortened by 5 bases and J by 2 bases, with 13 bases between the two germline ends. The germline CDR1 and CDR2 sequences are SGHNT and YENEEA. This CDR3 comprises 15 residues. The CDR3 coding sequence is TGTGCCAGCAGCAGAAGGGTAAGGGGCAATCAGCCCCAGCATTTT. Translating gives CASSRRVRGNQPQHF.

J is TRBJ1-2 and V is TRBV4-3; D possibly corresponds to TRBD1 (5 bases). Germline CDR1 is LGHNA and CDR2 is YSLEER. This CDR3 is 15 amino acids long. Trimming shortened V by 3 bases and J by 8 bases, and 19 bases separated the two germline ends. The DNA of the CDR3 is TGCGCCAGCAGCCACGTACAGGAAATGGATACCGGCTACACCTTC. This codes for CASSHVQEMDTGYTF.

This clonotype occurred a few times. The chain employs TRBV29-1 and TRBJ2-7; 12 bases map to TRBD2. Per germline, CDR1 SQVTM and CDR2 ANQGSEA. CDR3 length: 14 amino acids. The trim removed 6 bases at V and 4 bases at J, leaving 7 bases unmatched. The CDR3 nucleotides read TGCAGCGTCGGACCGGGACTAGCGGGTTACGAGCAGTACTTC. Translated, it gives CSVGPGLAGYEQYF.